The 7 T cell receptor beta chains reported below all come from one sample, sequenced in a study of shared clonotypes between healthy human individuals. Here immunoSEQ multiplex PCR was the method, and the copy in TCRdb shows in-frame clones only, minus some. This repertoire shows about 110,000 clones, more than 65% found once; its top ten account for over 20%. The sample comprised memory CD8+ T cells sorted from blood. Subset defined: CD45RO+ cells pooled with CCR7-negative TemRA cells. The receptors shown here come from a young woman in good health.

The sample holds one count of this clone. Other nucleotide sequences in the sample specify the same CDR3. This chain connects TRBV11-2 to TRBJ2-7; D may match TRBD1 or TRBD2 (5 bases each). Trimming removed 5 bases from V and 4 bases from J, with 15 bases in between. The CDR3 is made up of 14 amino acids. Germline V gives CDR1 SGHAT, CDR2 FQNNGV. The CDR3 DNA is TGTGCCAGCAGCCTAGGGACGTCTGTGTACGAGCAGTACTTC. Protein product: CASSLGTSVYEQYF.

The chain combines TRBV7-8 with TRBJ1-4, with no clear D. V lost 1 base and J lost 0, with 9 bases in between. The germline V gene has CDR1 SGHVS and CDR2 FQNEAQ. The CDR3 length is 16 residues. Here the CDR3 DNA reads TGTGCCAGCAGCTTAGTGGTCAGACCAACTAATGAAAAACTGTTTTTT. The encoded protein is CASSLVVRPTNEKLFF.

The rearrangement uses TRBV18 and TRBJ1-4; D gene ambiguous. This CDR3 has 17 amino acids. V gave up 2 bases and J gave up 0 bases, with 13 bases separating them. The germline CDR1 and CDR2 sequences are KGHSH and LQKENI. The CDR3 nucleotides read TGTGCCAGCTCACCATTTGCGGTCAGCTCAACTAATGAAAAACTGTTTTTT. It encodes CASSPFAVSSTNEKLFF.

The genes are TRBV21-1 and TRBJ1-1; the table's D call TRBD1 went unverified against the DNA. TRBV21-1 is a pseudogene. This CDR3 spans 14 amino acids. CDR3: CASGTVRIDTEAFF. Here the CDR3 DNA reads TGTGCCAGTGGGACAGTAAGGATCGACACTGAAGCTTTCTTT.

CDR3 sequence (DNA): TGTGCCAGCAGCTGGAGGTCATTCAGGGGGGGAGGCTACACCTTC. Translation: CASSWRSFRGGGYTF. V usage is TRBV11-2 and J usage is TRBJ1-2; 7 bases line up with TRBD1. J lost 8 bases, V lost 4 bases, and 13 bases had no gene match. CDR1 is SGHAT and CDR2 is FQNNGV in the germline V gene. This CDR3 comprises 15 residues. Supplemented by reference TRBV11-2 and TRBJ1-2, the full variable domain reads EAGVAQSPRYKIIEKRQSVAFWCNPISGHATLYWYQQILGQGPKLLIQFQNNGVVDDSQLPKDRFSAERLKGVDSTLKIQPAKLEDSAVYLCASSWRSFRGGGYTFGSGTRLTVV.

This clone has more than one count but fewer than ten. This chain joins TRBV5-6 and TRBJ1-2; perhaps TRBD1 as D (6 bases). Germline CDR1 is SGHDT and CDR2 is YYEEEE. CDR3 length: 14 residues. V lost 0 bases to trimming and J lost 8 bases, with 14 bases between them. CDR3 in amino acids: CASSLGDRPRGYTF. CDR3 DNA sequence: TGTGCCAGCAGCTTGGGAGACAGGCCACGGGGCTACACCTTC.

Turning to this clone: At one end, the junction sequence differs from germline, possibly due to a read error. In nucleotides, the CDR3 is TGTGCCTGTTCCGGGACTAAGCAAGGGACCCAGTACTTC. It translates to CACSGTKQGTQYF. The chain has TRBV25-1 and TRBJ2-5, with 7 bases matching TRBD2. The germline V gene encodes CDR1 MGHDK and CDR2 SYGVNS. The CDR3 totals 13 residues. The full variable domain, completed using reference TRBV25-1 and TRBJ2-5, is EADIYQTPRYLVIGTGKKITLECSQTMGHDKMYWYQQDPGMELHLIHYSYGVNSTEKGDLSSESTVSRIRTEHFPLTLESARPSHTSQYLCACSGTKQGTQYFGPGTRLLVL.